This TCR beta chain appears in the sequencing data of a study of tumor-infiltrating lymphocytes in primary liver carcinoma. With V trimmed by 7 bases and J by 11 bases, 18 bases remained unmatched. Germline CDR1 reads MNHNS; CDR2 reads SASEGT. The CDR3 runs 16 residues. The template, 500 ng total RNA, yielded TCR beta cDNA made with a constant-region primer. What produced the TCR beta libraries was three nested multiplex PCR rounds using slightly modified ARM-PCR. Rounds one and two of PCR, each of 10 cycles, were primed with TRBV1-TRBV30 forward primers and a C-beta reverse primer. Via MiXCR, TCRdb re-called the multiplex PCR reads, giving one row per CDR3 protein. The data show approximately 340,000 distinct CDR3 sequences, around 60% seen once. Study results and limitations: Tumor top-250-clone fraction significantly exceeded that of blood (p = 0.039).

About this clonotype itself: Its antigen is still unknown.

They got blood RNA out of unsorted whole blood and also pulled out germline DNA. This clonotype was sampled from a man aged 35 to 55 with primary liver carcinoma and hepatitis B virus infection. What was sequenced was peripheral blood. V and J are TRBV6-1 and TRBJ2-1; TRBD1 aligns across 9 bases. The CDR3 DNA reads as TGTGCCAGCAATAGGAAGACAGGGGGGTTCTACGATAAGCAGTTCTTC. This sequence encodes CASNRKTGGFYDKQFF.